The 24 T cell receptor beta chains reported below all come from one sample, sequenced in a study. TCRdb ran MiXCR on the 5' RACE reads and lists one entry per CDR3 protein. Of about 32,000 distinct CDR3 sequences in the sample, around 24% were seen once. The sample was memory CD4+ T cells sorted from blood. The subset here: memory CD4+ T cells, CD4+CD45RO+CD25-. These receptors were collected from a female donor with breast cancer.

This clonotype occurred a few times. CDR3 loop: CASTEGGETQYF. DNA of the CDR3: TGCGCCAGTACCGAAGGGGGGGAGACCCAGTACTTC. The genes are TRBV5-1 and TRBJ2-5; tentatively, D is TRBD1 or TRBD2 (6 bases each). V dropped 8 bases and J dropped 5 bases, with 13 bases sitting between them. Germline V lookup: CDR1 SGHRS, CDR2 YFSETQ. The CDR3 runs 12 residues. Together with reference TRBV5-1 and TRBJ2-5, the CDR3 gives the full variable domain: KAGVTQTPRYLIKTRGQQVTLSCSPISGHRSVSWYQQTPGQGLQFLFEYFSETQRNKGNFPGRFSGRQFSNSRSEMNVSTLELGDSALYLCASTEGGETQYFGPGTRLLVL.

The chain joins TRBV5-1 to TRBJ2-2, with TRBD2 matching over 8 bases. This CDR3 region has 14 residues. J was trimmed by 4 bases and V by 4 bases; bases with no gene match: 3. In germline, CDR1 is SGHRS, CDR2 YFSETQ. CDR3 in DNA: TGCGCCAGCAGCGACGGGAGGGGCACCGGGGAGCTGTTTTTT. Amino acids: CASSDGRGTGELFF.

The sample holds many counts of this clonotype. This rearrangement joins TRBV27 to TRBJ2-7; the match to TRBD2 covers 9 bases. There are 16 residues in the CDR3. Germline V lookup: CDR1 MNHEY, CDR2 SMNVEV (reference sequence). V was clipped by 6 bases and J by 6 bases; unmatched bases: 15. CDR3 protein: CASSPRLADLRAEQYF. The CDR3 DNA sequence: TGTGCCAGCAGCCCCAGACTAGCGGATCTCCGGGCCGAGCAGTACTTC.

Comments on this clonotype: With a much larger clone just one base away, this may be a read error. The chain is built from TRBV6-5 and TRBJ1-4, with 7 bases identical to TRBD1. The CDR3 sequence is 13 residues long. Looked up from germline, CDR1 is MNHEY and CDR2 is SVGAGI. This CDR3 is CAGRGDQNEKLFF. In DNA, the CDR3 is TGTGCCGGCAGGGGGGATCAGAATGAAAAACTGTTTTTT.

As concerns this clonotype: A read error is possible here, since a much larger clone lies one base away. Written as DNA, the CDR3 is TGCGCCAGCAGCCAACGACAGGGGCACACCGGGGAGCTGCTTTTT. It specifies CASSQRQGHTGELLF. This chain links TRBV4-1 with TRBJ2-2, with TRBD1 identical over 8 bases. Germline lookup yields CDR1 MGHRA and CDR2 YSYEKL. The CDR3 covers 15 residues.

V is TRBV3-1 and J is TRBJ2-3, with 10 bases identical to TRBD2. Losses at the gene ends were 4 bases for V and 2 bases for J; bases not matched to a gene: 6. The CDR3 consists of 16 residues. CDR1 is LGHDT and CDR2 is YNNKEL in the germline V gene (reference sequence). As DNA, the CDR3 is TGTGCCAGCAGCCGAGAAGCGGGAGGGTCCACAGATACGCAGTATTTT. It is translated as CASSREAGGSTDTQYF.

This clonotype showed up just a few times. The J gene is TRBJ2-5, the V gene TRBV7-9; perhaps D is TRBD1 or TRBD2 (5 bases each). CDR1 and CDR2 from the germline V gene are SEHNR and FQNEAQ (reference sequence). Trimming removed 3 bases from V and 4 bases from J, with 21 bases in between. The CDR3 has 17 residues. CDR3 coding DNA: TGTGCCAGCAGCTTCCACTTTTCCGGGGACGGTATAGAGACCCAGTACTTC. Encoded protein: CASSFHFSGDGIETQYF.

This clonotype was counted only a few times. The chain joins TRBV9 to TRBJ2-1, with TRBD2 identical over 11 bases. V shed 4 bases, J shed 5 bases, and the junction held 5 bases outside the gene matches. Germline V gives CDR1 SGDLS, CDR2 YYNGEE. The CDR3 spans 15 residues. Here the CDR3 DNA reads TGTGCCAGCAGCCCAAAGGGACTAGCGGACAATGAGCAGTTCTTC. Amino acids: CASSPKGLADNEQFF.

In this sample, this clonotype turned up a few times. V usage is TRBV11-2 and J usage is TRBJ2-1, with D possibly matching TRBD2 (5 bases). The J call may be incorrect, as the DNA end agrees better with TRBJ2-7. Germline V gene data show CDR1 as SGHAT and CDR2 as FQNNGV. This CDR3 has 16 residues. In DNA, the CDR3 is TGTGCCAGCAGCCCACCGGCAGGACTGGACTCCTACGAGCAGTACTTC. It codes for CASSPPAGLDSYEQYF.

The rearrangement uses TRBV27 and TRBJ2-1; 7 bases agree with TRBD2. The CDR3 covers 14 residues. Germline V gives CDR1 MNHEY, CDR2 SMNVEV (reference sequence). The V gene end was trimmed by 5 bases and the J gene end by 5 bases; junction bases not matched to a gene: 6. The CDR3 region is CASSPGLWHNEQFF. DNA of the CDR3: TGTGCCAGCAGTCCGGGACTATGGCACAATGAGCAGTTCTTC.

The CDR3, as DNA: TGTGCCAGCAGCCCGTCCGGGACAGTCTCCTACGAGCAGTACTTC. Its protein is CASSPSGTVSYEQYF. This chain connects TRBV28 to TRBJ2-7; 7 nucleotides line up with TRBD1. V shed 6 bases, J shed 0 bases, and the junction held 8 bases outside the gene matches. CDR1 is MDHEN, CDR2 SYDVKM, per germline. The CDR3 totals 15 residues. Variable domain in full (rest from reference TRBV28 and TRBJ2-7): DVKVTQSSRYLVKRTGEKVFLECVQDMDHENMFWYRQDPGLGLRLIYFSYDVKMKEKGDIPEGYSVSREKKERFSLILESASTNQTSMYLCASSPSGTVSYEQYFGPGTRLTVT.

The chain joins TRBV12-3 or TRBV12-4 to TRBJ1-4; perhaps TRBD1 as D (6 bases). The CDR3 totals 16 residues. The V gene lost 5 bases and the J gene lost 6 bases, with 19 bases spanning the gap. The CDR3: CASSPPGAVGHEKLFF. In DNA form, the CDR3 reads TGTGCCAGCAGTCCACCGGGGGCAGTGGGTCATGAAAAACTGTTTTTT.

This chain connects TRBV12-5 to TRBJ2-3; the match to TRBD1 covers 7 bases. Germline CDR1 and CDR2: LGHNT and FRNRAP. With 7 bases clipped from V and 1 base from J, the junction kept 5 bases outside the gene matches. The CDR3 runs to 14 residues. For the CDR3, the DNA is TGTGCTAGTGTCCCCGGGACAGGCACAGATACGCAGTATTTT. It encodes CASVPGTGTDTQYF.

The chain combines TRBV12-3 or TRBV12-4 with TRBJ1-5; D may be TRBD1 (6 bases). The V and J ends lost 3 bases and 7 bases respectively, with 16 bases between them. The CDR3 has 15 amino acids. CDR3 region: CASSLEGESMQPQHF. The CDR3 nucleotides are TGTGCCAGCAGTTTGGAGGGGGAGTCAATGCAGCCCCAGCATTTT.

This clonotype was seen only a few times. The genes are TRBV4-2 and TRBJ2-7; D might be TRBD1 (6 bases). Germline CDR1 is LGHNA and CDR2 is YNFKEQ. The CDR3 loop spans 14 amino acids. V gave up 1 base and J gave up 2 bases, with 9 bases separating them. For the CDR3, the DNA is TGTGCCAGCAGCCAAGTACAGGGACCCTACGAGCAGTACTTC. Protein sequence: CASSQVQGPYEQYF.

There are a few counts of this clonotype. The V call is TRBV27, the J call TRBJ2-6; 7 bases agree with TRBD1. The CDR3 is made up of 15 amino acids. Germline CDR1 is MNHEY and CDR2 is SMNVEV (reference sequence). V lost 5 bases and J lost 2; bases outside the gene matches: 3. The CDR3 nucleotides are TGTGCCAGCAGTCCCGGGACAGCTGGGGCCAACGTCCTGACTTTC. Protein sequence: CASSPGTAGANVLTF. Complete variable domain (other parts from reference TRBV27 and TRBJ2-6): EAQVTQNPRYLITVTGKKLTVTCSQNMNHEYMSWYRQDPGLGLRQIYYSMNVEVTDKGDVPEGYKVSRKEKRNFPLILESPSPNQTSLYFCASSPGTAGANVLTFGAGSRLTVL.

This clonotype has a handful of counts. The genes are TRBV27 and TRBJ2-1; TRBD2 aligns across 12 bases. Germline V gene lookup returns CDR1 MNHEY and CDR2 SMNVEV (reference sequence). Trimming cost V 6 bases and J 4 bases; bases outside gene matches: 7. This CDR3 is 16 amino acids long. The CDR3 protein is CASRGGLAGLYNEQFF. The CDR3 DNA sequence: TGTGCCAGCAGGGGAGGACTAGCGGGACTGTACAATGAGCAGTTCTTC.

This clonotype was picked up a small number of times. The genes are TRBV6-1 and TRBJ1-4; TRBD1 is a possible D gene (6 bases). The CDR3 sequence is 14 residues long. Trimming left V 5 bases short and J 1 base short, with 8 bases between. CDR1 is MNHNS and CDR2 is SASEGT in the germline V gene. CDR3 protein: CASSLTGTNEKLFF. The CDR3 DNA reads TGTGCCAGCAGTCTGACAGGAACTAATGAAAAACTGTTTTTT.

This clonotype was found many times. The CDR3 region is CASSLTGEGGLPLGRFF. CDR3 sequence (DNA): TGCGCCAGCAGCCTAACCGGTGAGGGGGGGCTCCCCCTAGGGCGGTTCTTC. The chain uses TRBV4-1 and TRBJ2-1; D might be TRBD2 (7 bases). The CDR3 consists of 17 residues. V was trimmed by 4 bases and J by 15 bases, leaving 31 bases between them. In germline, CDR1 is MGHRA, CDR2 YSYEKL.

Note on this clonotype: A junction boundary mismatches the germline segment, possibly from a read error. The V and J genes are TRBV7-6 and TRBJ2-1; D not certain. The CDR3 is 11 residues long. Looked up from germline, CDR1 is SGHVS and CDR2 is FNYEAQ. This chain's CDR3 is CASSFGVEQVF. In DNA form, the CDR3 reads TGTGCCAGCAGCTTCGGAGTTGAGCAGGTCTTC.

The genes are TRBV6-5 and TRBJ2-2, with unresolved D. CDR3 length: 14 residues. The germline V and J ends were trimmed by 6 bases and 1 base, with 9 bases remaining between them. Germline loops: CDR1 MNHEY, CDR2 SVGAGI. CDR3 in DNA: TGTGCCAGCAGCCGGACCTGGAACACCGGGGAGCTGTTTTTT. Translating it yields CASSRTWNTGELFF.

This clonotype was counted between two and nine times. This chain connects TRBV6-2 or TRBV6-3 to TRBJ1-4, with D possibly TRBD1 on 5 matching bases. The CDR3 covers 15 residues. CDR1 is MNHEY, CDR2 SVGEGT, per germline. With 2 bases removed from V and 6 bases from J, the gap between germline ends came to 13 bases. The CDR3 sequence: CASSYLGALDEKLFF. As DNA, the CDR3 is TGTGCCAGCAGTTACCTCGGGGCGTTGGATGAAAAACTGTTTTTT.

About this clonotype itself: Since a much larger clone is just one base distant, this may be a read error. The genes are TRBV27 and TRBJ2-1; D is possibly TRBD2 (6 bases). The CDR3 runs 14 residues. CDR1 MNHEY and CDR2 SMNVEV come from the germline V gene (reference sequence). The chain's CDR3 is CASSLFGSYNEQLF. The CDR3 DNA is TGTGCCAGCAGTTTATTCGGGAGCTACAATGAGCAGCTCTTC.

The table lists this clonotype with a few counts. This chain links TRBV9 with TRBJ2-1; 7 bases line up with TRBD1. CDR3 length equals 14 residues. J lost 8 bases, V lost 7 bases, and 12 bases had no gene match. CDR1 and CDR2 from the germline V gene are SGDLS and YYNGEE. As DNA, the CDR3 is TGTGCCAGCCGATTCGAGACAGGGACCGATGAGCAGTTCTTC. Translating gives CASRFETGTDEQFF.